These 24 T cell receptor beta chains were sequenced from one sample in a study of T cells in Graves' hyperthyroidism and ophthalmopathy. Regions amplified from RNA transcripts were the TCR beta CDR3 regions. HTBI primers drove first-round RT-PCR of the TCR CDR3. TCRdb redid the calling of the multiplex PCR reads with MiXCR, one entry per CDR3 protein. This sample has 390,000 or so distinct CDR3 sequences; approximately 15% occur once, and the top ten carry around 14%. The sequencing input was blood. The receptors were gathered from a man aged 18 to 30 with Graves' ophthalmopathy.

Note on this clonotype: Possible read error: a much larger clone is one base away. The J gene is TRBJ1-4, the V gene TRBV11-2; D is possibly TRBD1 (5 bases). Germline V gene sequence: CDR1 SGHAT, CDR2 FQNNGV. The CDR3 spans 15 residues. The CDR3 DNA reads TGTGCCAGCAGCGAAGAGCCAGGGCGAAATGAAAACCTGTTTTTT. It is translated as CASSEEPGRNENLFF.

This clonotype was observed many times. The chain combines TRBV6-5 with TRBJ1-2; TRBD1 agrees at 12 bases. CDR3 length equals 19 residues. The junction had 15 bases not matched to a gene; V was cut back by 0 bases and J by 7 bases. CDR1 is MNHEY and CDR2 is SVGAGI in the germline V gene. The chain's CDR3 is CASSYSIVQVGTGGLGYTF. For the CDR3, the DNA is TGTGCCAGCAGTTACTCGATCGTCCAGGTCGGGACAGGGGGCCTTGGCTACACCTTC.

Ten or more counts support this clonotype. CDR3 amino acids: CASSITGGPLLGSQSNEQFF. The CDR3 DNA reads as TGTGCCAGCAGCATAACTGGGGGACCGCTATTGGGTTCGCAAAGCAATGAGCAGTTCTTC. The chain has TRBV6-1 and TRBJ2-1; D tentatively reads TRBD1 or TRBD2 (5 bases each). This CDR3 has 20 amino acids. Looked up from germline, CDR1 is MNHNS and CDR2 is SASEGT. Trimming removed 6 bases at V and 6 bases at J, with 33 bases between.

This clonotype was found many times. V and J are TRBV11-2 and TRBJ1-2, with TRBD1 matching 8 bases. This CDR3 contains 12 residues. Germline V gene sequence: CDR1 SGHAT, CDR2 FQNNGV. The J segment lost 8 bases and the V segment lost 8 bases, leaving 7 bases of the junction unmatched. The CDR3 loop reads CASLRGQEGYTF. CDR3 DNA sequence: TGTGCCAGCCTCAGGGGGCAGGAAGGCTACACCTTC. Drawing the rest from reference TRBV11-2 and TRBJ1-2, the complete variable domain is EAGVAQSPRYKIIEKRQSVAFWCNPISGHATLYWYQQILGQGPKLLIQFQNNGVVDDSQLPKDRFSAERLKGVDSTLKIQPAKLEDSAVYLCASLRGQEGYTFGSGTRLTVV.

This clonotype was counted ten times or more. The chain employs TRBV7-2 and TRBJ2-7, with TRBD1 matching over 10 bases. The CDR3 spans 13 residues. After removal of 7 bases from V and 6 bases from J, the junction contained 6 bases not matched to a gene. Per the germline V gene, CDR1 is SGHTA and CDR2 is FQGNSA. DNA of the CDR3: TGTGCCAGCACCCAGACAGGGGGCACCGAGCAGTACTTC. Residues: CASTQTGGTEQYF.

There are many counts of this clonotype. The V and J genes are TRBV27 and TRBJ2-7; D might be TRBD1 (5 bases). The CDR3 is 14 residues long. The V gene lost 6 bases and the J gene lost 0 bases, with 12 bases spanning the gap. CDR1 is MNHEY, CDR2 SMNVEV, per germline (reference sequence). The DNA of the CDR3 is TGTGCCAGCAGCCTGCGGACAAGCTCCTACGAGCAGTACTTC. It translates to CASSLRTSSYEQYF.

This clonotype came up many times. The chain is built from TRBV20-1 and TRBJ2-7; D tentatively fits TRBD1 or TRBD2 (5 bases each). The CDR3 is 16 residues long. V gave up 1 base and J gave up 2 bases, with 18 bases separating them. Germline-derived CDR1 and CDR2 are DFQATT and SNEGSKA (reference sequence). CDR3 DNA sequence: TGCAGTGCTAGAGCCCTACTCCCGGGGCGAACCTACGAGCAGTACTTC. This codes for CSARALLPGRTYEQYF.

This clonotype was picked up a small number of times. V and J are TRBV6-1 and TRBJ1-1, with D perhaps TRBD1 (5 bases). The CDR3 extends over 12 amino acids. Trimming took 8 bases from V and 4 from J, leaving 11 bases between them. Germline assignment: CDR1 MNHNS and CDR2 SASEGT. The CDR3 spells CASGQGGTEAFF. CDR3 coding DNA: TGTGCCAGCGGGCAGGGAGGCACTGAAGCTTTCTTT.

This clonotype appeared a few times. V gene TRBV5-1 combines with J gene TRBJ1-5, with D maybe TRBD1 (5 bases). The CDR3 consists of 14 residues. CDR1 and CDR2 (germline): SGHRS, YFSETQ. V lost 2 bases and J 5 bases, leaving 11 bases between the germline ends. CDR3 in DNA: TGCGCCAGCAGCTTCGGGACGGATGATCAGCCCCAGCATTTT. The encoded protein is CASSFGTDDQPQHF.

This clonotype occurred many times. The rearrangement uses TRBV27 and TRBJ2-7; the match to TRBD1 covers 10 bases. Trimming took 5 bases from V and 6 from J; bases not matched to a gene: 7. This CDR3 is 14 amino acids long. Germline CDR1 and CDR2: MNHEY and SMNVEV (reference sequence). CDR3 amino acids: CASSRKTGGSEQYF. The CDR3 nucleotides are TGTGCCAGCAGTAGAAAGACAGGGGGCTCCGAGCAGTACTTC.

Of note for this clonotype: This may be a read error, as it is one base from a much larger clone. The V and J genes are TRBV3-1 and TRBJ2-7, with TRBD1 matching over 7 bases. V trimming: 3 bases; J trimming: 5 bases; junction bases outside the gene matches: 10. The CDR3 consists of 15 residues. Germline CDR1 LGHDT, CDR2 YNNKEL (reference sequence). CDR3 residues: CASSQDPGQTNEQYV. As DNA, the CDR3 is TGTGCCAGCAGCCAGGACCCGGGACAGACGAACGAGCAGTACGTC.

This clonotype was seen a handful of times. This sequence joins TRBV24-1 and TRBJ2-2, with 8 bases that match TRBD1. The J segment lost 4 bases and the V segment lost 3 bases, leaving 0 bases of the junction unmatched. Germline V gene sequence: CDR1 KGHDR, CDR2 SFDVKD. CDR3 length: 14 amino acids. The chain's CDR3 is CATSDTGGTGELFF. The CDR3 region has the DNA TGTGCCACCAGTGATACAGGGGGCACCGGGGAGCTGTTTTTT.

This clonotype appeared many times. The J gene is TRBJ2-7, the V gene TRBV11-3, with D perhaps being TRBD1 or TRBD2 (5 bases each). Germline V gene data show CDR1 as SGHNT and CDR2 as YENEEA. CDR3 length: 14 amino acids. Deletions cut 5 bases from V and 3 bases from J, with 14 bases between. The chain's CDR3 is CASSARDGVYEQYF. DNA for the CDR3: TGTGCCAGCAGCGCCCGGGACGGGGTCTACGAGCAGTACTTC.

This clonotype was observed at least ten times. The chain couples TRBV9 to TRBJ1-1; D ambiguous. V was pared by 0 bases and J by 0 bases, with 6 bases between. The CDR3 totals 14 residues. The V gene's germline CDR1 is SGDLS and CDR2 YYNGEE. The CDR3 region is CASSVGNLNTEAFF. In DNA form, the CDR3 reads TGTGCCAGCAGCGTAGGGAATTTGAACACTGAAGCTTTCTTT. Complete variable domain (other parts from reference TRBV9 and TRBJ1-1): DSGVTQTPKHLITATGQRVTLRCSPRSGDLSVYWYQQSLDQGLQFLIQYYNGEERAKGNILERFSAQQFPDLHSELNLSSLELGDSALYFCASSVGNLNTEAFFGQGTRLTVV.

At least ten counts were recorded for this clonotype. The chain is built from TRBV20-1 and TRBJ2-1; a weak D match, TRBD1 (7 bases). CDR3 length: 15 residues. Germline lookup yields CDR1 DFQATT and CDR2 SNEGSKA (reference sequence). V dropped 0 bases and J dropped 6 bases, with 15 bases sitting between them. The CDR3 coding sequence is TGCAGTGCTAGAGATCTTTCAGGGGGGTTCAATGAGCAGTTCTTC. Translated, it gives CSARDLSGGFNEQFF.

In regard to this clonotype: This CDR3 fails to terminate in the conserved phenylalanine or tryptophan, so it likely reflects a read error. The chain recombines TRBV5-1 with TRBJ2-5; D may match TRBD1 or TRBD2 (5 bases each). Germline CDR1 and CDR2: SGHRS and YFSETQ. V was clipped by 2 bases and J by 4 bases, with 9 bases between them. This CDR3 has 13 residues. CDR3: CASSFSGGETQYL. Here the CDR3 DNA reads TGCGCCAGCAGCTTTTCTGGGGGAGAGACCCAGTACCTC.

The chain is built from TRBV4-1 and TRBJ2-2; D possibly uses TRBD1 or TRBD2 (5 bases each). The CDR3 loop spans 14 amino acids. V lost 7 bases and J 4 bases, leaving 13 bases between the germline ends. Germline V gene data show CDR1 as MGHRA and CDR2 as YSYEKL. The CDR3 nucleotides are TGCGCCAGCATGGGGATAGGGACCACCGGGGAGCTGTTTTTT. It is translated as CASMGIGTTGELFF.

This clonotype was detected many times. The chain joins TRBV20-1 to TRBJ2-1, with 12 nucleotides matching TRBD2. This CDR3 has 14 amino acids. V dropped 5 bases and J dropped 7; count of bases not matched to a gene: 6. Germline values: CDR1 DFQATT, CDR2 SNEGSKA (reference sequence). CDR3 DNA: TGCAGTGCTCGACGGACTAGCGGGGCGAATGAGCAGTTCTTC. This encodes CSARRTSGANEQFF.

This chain links TRBV6-1 with TRBJ2-7; 8 nucleotides agree with TRBD1. The CDR3 consists of 22 residues. V lost 6 bases and J lost 0; bases outside the gene matches: 28. Germline values: CDR1 MNHNS, CDR2 SASEGT. This chain's CDR3 is CASSHCCPGDRRYPSSSYEQYF. Here the CDR3 DNA reads TGTGCCAGCAGCCACTGTTGCCCGGGGGACAGGCGCTATCCCTCCAGCTCCTACGAGCAGTACTTC.

This clonotype was seen many times. The chain recombines TRBV27 with TRBJ1-2; D unclear. The CDR3 loop spans 13 amino acids. Between the trimmed V and J ends, which lost 6 bases and 1 base, there was a span of 9 bases. The germline gives CDR1 MNHEY, CDR2 SMNVEV (reference sequence). This CDR3 is CASSVDGNYGYTF. The CDR3 DNA reads TGTGCCAGCAGCGTCGACGGTAACTATGGCTACACCTTC.

This clonotype was recorded many times. V and J are TRBV11-1 and TRBJ1-1; D remains unclear. V was pared by 6 bases and J by 4 bases, with 9 bases between. Per germline, CDR1 SGHAT and CDR2 FQDESV (reference sequence). This CDR3 comprises 12 residues. CDR3 region: CASSPRATEAFF. CDR3 DNA: TGTGCCAGCAGTCCGAGGGCCACTGAAGCTTTCTTT. The variable domain in full, completed from reference TRBV11-1 and TRBJ1-1, reads EAEVAQSPRYKITEKSQAVAFWCDPISGHATLYWYRQILGQGPELLVQFQDESVVDDSQLPKDRFSAERLKGVDSTLKIQPAELGDSAMYLCASSPRATEAFFGQGTRLTVV.

This sequence joins TRBV19 and TRBJ2-5; the D is unclear. The ends were cut back, 8 bases at V and 2 bases at J, with 18 bases in the middle. The CDR3 totals 15 residues. Germline V gene sequence: CDR1 LNHDA, CDR2 SQIVND (reference sequence). The CDR3: CASGTPSAEQETQYF. CDR3 DNA: TGTGCCAGTGGAACGCCTTCGGCAGAACAAGAGACCCAGTACTTC.

The CDR3 region is CASSWTGTPSQETQYF. The CDR3 coding sequence is TGTGCCAGTAGTTGGACAGGGACCCCATCCCAAGAGACCCAGTACTTC. The genes are TRBV19 and TRBJ2-5; 8 bases are shared with TRBD1. V shed 5 bases, J shed 1 base, and the junction held 9 bases outside the gene matches. Per the germline V gene, CDR1 is LNHDA and CDR2 is SQIVND (reference sequence). The CDR3 extends over 16 amino acids.

The rearrangement joins TRBV4-1 to TRBJ1-5, with 8 bases fitting TRBD1. CDR1 MGHRA and CDR2 YSYEKL come from the germline V gene. The junction had 8 bases not matched to a gene; V was cut back by 1 base and J by 6 bases. The CDR3 length is 16 residues. This chain's CDR3 is CASSQVPDRDFQPQHF. The CDR3 coding sequence is TGCGCCAGCAGCCAAGTTCCGGACAGGGATTTTCAGCCCCAGCATTTT.